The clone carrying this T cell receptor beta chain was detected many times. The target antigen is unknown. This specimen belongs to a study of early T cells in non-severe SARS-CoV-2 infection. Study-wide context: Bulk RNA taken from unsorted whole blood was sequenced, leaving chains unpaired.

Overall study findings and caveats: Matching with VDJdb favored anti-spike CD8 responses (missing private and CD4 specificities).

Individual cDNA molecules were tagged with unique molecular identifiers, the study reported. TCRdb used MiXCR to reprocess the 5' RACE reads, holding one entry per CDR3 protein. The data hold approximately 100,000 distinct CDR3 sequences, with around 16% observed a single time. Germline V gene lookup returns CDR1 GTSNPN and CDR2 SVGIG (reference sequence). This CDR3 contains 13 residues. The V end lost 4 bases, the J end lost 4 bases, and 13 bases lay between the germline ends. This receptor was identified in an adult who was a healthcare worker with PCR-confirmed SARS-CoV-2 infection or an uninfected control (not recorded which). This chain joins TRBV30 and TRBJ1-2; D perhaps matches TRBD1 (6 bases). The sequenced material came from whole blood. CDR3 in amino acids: CAWKGQTLYGYTF. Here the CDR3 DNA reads TGTGCCTGGAAAGGACAGACGCTCTATGGCTACACCTTC. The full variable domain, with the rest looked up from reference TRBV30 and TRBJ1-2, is SQTIHQWPATLVQPVGSPLSLECTVEGTSNPNLYWYRQAAGRGLQLLFYSVGIGQISSEVPQNLSASRPQDRQFILSSKKLLLSDSGFYLCAWKGQTLYGYTFGSGTRLTVV.